This entry lists 30 T cell receptor beta chains sequenced from one sample in a study of blood T cell repertoires in COVID-19. This table comes from immunoSEQ multiplex PCR, and its TCRdb copy is limited to in-frame clones, with some not included. The sample yields about 66,000 clones, about nine tenths seen once. The specimen sequenced was peripheral blood. These receptors were taken from a woman between 65 and 79 years old with acute or convalescent COVID-19.

The V gene is TRBV18, the J gene TRBJ2-2, with D possibly TRBD2 on 6 matching bases. This CDR3 region has 16 residues. Per the germline V gene, CDR1 is KGHSH and CDR2 is LQKENI. Deletions cut 1 base from V and 4 bases from J, with 13 bases between. The CDR3 nucleotides read TGTGCCAGCTCACCACTCTTAGCGGAGAGCACCGGGGAGCTGTTTTTT. Amino acids: CASSPLLAESTGELFF.

The chain has TRBV7-2 and TRBJ1-4; 8 positions agree with TRBD1. Germline V gene data show CDR1 as SGHTA and CDR2 as FQGNSA. The CDR3 runs 15 residues. The junction had 10 bases not matched to a gene; V was cut back by 5 bases and J by 8 bases. This CDR3 reads CASSPRTGWNEKLFF. CDR3 DNA sequence: TGTGCCAGCAGCCCAAGGACAGGGTGGAACGAAAAACTGTTTTTT.

This chain uses TRBV4-2 with TRBJ1-2; 10 bases are a match to TRBD1. Germline CDR1 LGHNA, CDR2 YNFKEQ. The CDR3 extends over 15 amino acids. V trimming: 3 bases; J trimming: 7 bases; junction bases outside the gene matches: 8. The chain's CDR3 is CASSHAGQGESGYTF. The DNA of the CDR3 is TGTGCCAGCAGCCACGCTGGACAGGGGGAGTCTGGCTACACCTTC.

The J gene is TRBJ2-7, the V gene TRBV5-1; D is unresolved. This CDR3 spans 16 amino acids. Trimming stripped 0 bases from V and 6 bases from J, with 19 bases between. Germline V gene lookup returns CDR1 SGHRS and CDR2 YFSETQ. The CDR3 region has the DNA TGCGCCAGCAGCTTGGGCCAAGTCCGAACGGTCTCCGAGCAGTACTTC. Its protein is CASSLGQVRTVSEQYF.

V usage is TRBV5-6 and J usage is TRBJ1-1; a possible D gene is TRBD1 (6 bases). Trimming pared 3 bases from V and 11 bases from J, leaving 20 bases between. The germline gives CDR1 SGHDT, CDR2 YYEEEE. This CDR3 spans 14 amino acids. The CDR3 nucleotides read TGTGCCAGCAGCTCGGGACATGGGAATAATAGGGCTTTCTTT. It encodes CASSSGHGNNRAFF. The variable domain in full, completed from reference TRBV5-6 and TRBJ1-1, reads DAGVTQSPTHLIKTRGQQVTLRCSPKSGHDTVSWYQQALGQGPQFIFQYYEEEERQRGNFPDRFSGHQFPNYSSELNVNALLLGDSALYLCASSSGHGNNRAFFGQGTRLTVV.

The chain has TRBV30 and TRBJ2-7; 8 bases fit TRBD1. The J segment lost 6 bases and the V segment lost 2 bases, leaving 9 bases of the junction unmatched. The CDR3 is 14 residues long. In germline, CDR1 is GTSNPN, CDR2 SVGIG (reference sequence). CDR3 sequence (DNA): TGTGCCTGGAGTCGGTGGGGGACAGGACGCGAGCAGTACTTC. Translating it yields CAWSRWGTGREQYF.

The chain is built from TRBV27 and TRBJ2-1; TRBD1 might be the D (5 bases). This CDR3 comprises 15 residues. Germline-derived CDR1 and CDR2 are MNHEY and SMNVEV (reference sequence). V shed 3 bases and J shed 6 bases, with 15 bases lying between them. The chain's CDR3 is CASSFGTAGINEQFF. The CDR3 DNA follows: TGTGCCAGCAGTTTCGGTACAGCAGGGATCAATGAGCAGTTCTTC.

The chain joins TRBV9 to TRBJ1-2, with no clear D. This CDR3 contains 11 residues. The germline gives CDR1 SGDLS, CDR2 YYNGEE. The V end lost 5 bases, the J end lost 7 bases, and 9 bases lay between the germline ends. The CDR3: CASRRESGYTF. CDR3 bases: TGTGCCAGCAGAAGGGAGTCTGGCTACACCTTC.

This clone has just one count. The rearrangement joins TRBV2 to TRBJ2-5, with D possibly TRBD2 on 6 matching bases. Germline assignment: CDR1 SNHLY and CDR2 FYNNEI. This CDR3 spans 16 amino acids. V was cut by 1 base and J by 2 bases, with 14 bases left in between. CDR3 sequence: CASSEGRGGAQETQYF. CDR3 nucleotide sequence: TGTGCCAGCAGTGAAGGAAGGGGCGGGGCACAAGAGACCCAGTACTTC.

The chain combines TRBV11-2 with TRBJ1-6, with D tentatively TRBD1 (6 bases). There are 15 residues in the CDR3. Trimming removed 3 bases from V and 8 bases from J, with 14 bases in between. Germline V lookup: CDR1 SGHAT, CDR2 FQNNGV. DNA for the CDR3: TGTGCCAGCAGCTTTACAGGGTTGAAGGATTCACCCCTCCACTTT. Its translation is CASSFTGLKDSPLHF.

This sequence joins TRBV11-2 and TRBJ2-7; TRBD2 matches 13 bases. The V segment lost 0 bases and the J segment 6 bases; nucleotides outside the gene matches: 8. The CDR3 is 17 amino acids. The germline gives CDR1 SGHAT, CDR2 FQNNGV. In DNA form, the CDR3 reads TGTGCCAGCAGCTTAGATATAACTAGCGGGAGGGGGGCCGAGCAGTACTTC. Its protein is CASSLDITSGRGAEQYF.

The J gene is TRBJ2-1, the V gene TRBV3-1 (or the pseudogene TRBV3-2); D is possibly TRBD2 (6 bases). This CDR3 is 14 amino acids long. V was cut by 3 bases and J by 6 bases, with 12 bases left in between. The germline V gene encodes CDR1 LGHDT and CDR2 YNNKEL (reference sequence). CDR3 loop: CASSQSGTVNEQFF. For the CDR3, the DNA is TGTGCCAGCAGCCAGTCCGGGACTGTCAATGAGCAGTTCTTC.

The chain uses TRBV5-5 and TRBJ1-1; the D gene is possibly TRBD1 (6 bases). Trimming pared 1 base from V and 1 base from J, leaving 11 bases between. This CDR3 is 15 amino acids long. Germline V gene data show CDR1 as SGHKS and CDR2 as YYEKEE (reference sequence). The CDR3 region has the DNA TGTGCCAGCAGCTTGTGGCAGGGGAGGAACACTGAAGCTTTCTTT. As protein: CASSLWQGRNTEAFF.

J is TRBJ1-6 and V is TRBV19; the D gene is possibly TRBD1 (5 bases). The germline gives CDR1 LNHDA, CDR2 SQIVND (reference sequence). CDR3 length: 14 amino acids. Trimming removed 2 bases at V and 10 bases at J, with 12 bases between. CDR3: CASSISQGRSPLHF. For the CDR3, the DNA is TGTGCCAGTAGTATATCGCAGGGCCGGTCACCCCTCCACTTT.

This sequence joins TRBV4-2 and TRBJ1-1, with D hard to call. The ends were cut back, 2 bases at V and 0 bases at J, with 13 bases in the middle. Germline CDR1 is LGHNA and CDR2 is YNFKEQ. This CDR3 is 16 amino acids long. The CDR3 loop is CASSQPGGRMNTEAFF. CDR3 in DNA: TGTGCCAGCAGCCAACCCGGCGGCCGTATGAACACTGAAGCTTTCTTT.

This clone appeared once. The chain uses TRBV27 and TRBJ1-1; TRBD1 matches 8 bases. With V trimmed by 5 bases and J by 4 bases, 6 bases remained unmatched. The germline CDR1 and CDR2 sequences are MNHEY and SMNVEV (reference sequence). CDR3 size: 14 residues. The CDR3 bases are TGTGCCAGCAGTCCCAGGGGGCAGAGCACTGAAGCTTTCTTT. Protein sequence: CASSPRGQSTEAFF.

V is TRBV7-9 and J is TRBJ2-7; TRBD1 might be the D (6 bases). Trimming took off 4 bases at V and 3 bases at J, with 10 bases between the two ends. Germline values: CDR1 SEHNR, CDR2 FQNEAQ (reference sequence). The CDR3 sequence is 13 residues long. The CDR3 loop is CASSSQGYYEQYF. CDR3 nucleotides: TGTGCCAGCAGCTCCCAGGGGTACTACGAGCAGTACTTC.

In nucleotides, the CDR3 is TGTGCCAGCAGCTTGCAACAGGGGTCCTACGAGCAGTACTTC. Translating gives CASSLQQGSYEQYF. The chain couples TRBV11-2 to TRBJ2-7, with TRBD1 matching over 7 bases. V was pared by 3 bases and J by 1 base, with 3 bases of the junction left unmatched. CDR1 and CDR2 from the germline V gene are SGHAT and FQNNGV. This CDR3 spans 14 amino acids.

The gene calls are TRBV30 and TRBJ1-2; D gene uncertain. The CDR3 contains 13 residues. V gave up 2 bases and J gave up 3 bases, with 10 bases separating them. Germline loops: CDR1 GTSNPN, CDR2 SVGIG (reference sequence). The CDR3 is CAWSSTVDYGYTF. The DNA of the CDR3 is TGTGCCTGGAGTTCAACAGTAGACTATGGCTACACCTTC.

The V gene is TRBV2, the J gene TRBJ2-4; D not certain. Trimming pared 2 bases from V and 6 bases from J, leaving 5 bases between. Germline V CDR1 and CDR2: SNHLY, FYNNEI. This CDR3 contains 12 residues. The CDR3 protein is CASSELGNIQYF. The CDR3 DNA follows: TGTGCCAGCAGTGAACTAGGAAACATTCAGTACTTC.

V gene TRBV6-6 combines with J gene TRBJ1-5; weak D call: TRBD1 (6 bases). V was shortened by 6 bases and J by 6 bases, with 18 bases between the two germline ends. The CDR3 loop spans 15 amino acids. Looked up from germline, CDR1 is MNHNY and CDR2 is SVGAGI (reference sequence). CDR3 sequence reads: CASSRPGTSSQPQHF. Written as DNA, the CDR3 is TGTGCCAGCAGCCGTCCCGGGACATCATCTCAGCCCCAGCATTTT.

The J gene is TRBJ2-2, the V gene TRBV2; 8 nucleotides align to TRBD1. The V gene's germline CDR1 is SNHLY and CDR2 FYNNEI. V lost 4 bases, J lost 1 base, and 2 bases stayed unmatched. CDR3 length: 15 residues. DNA of the CDR3: TGTGCCAGCAGTGGCGGACAGGGGAACACCGGGGAGCTGTTTTTT. Protein: CASSGGQGNTGELFF.

This clone was observed a handful of times. V and J are TRBV10-3 and TRBJ1-1; possible D gene TRBD1, 6 bases. V was shortened by 5 bases and J by 4 bases, with 14 bases between the two germline ends. The CDR3 is 14 amino acids. Germline-derived CDR1 and CDR2 are ENHRY and SYGVKD. The CDR3 DNA reads as TGTGCCATCAGTAAAACAGGGTCAACCACTGAAGCTTTCTTT. Amino acid sequence: CAISKTGSTTEAFF.

The gene calls are TRBV27 and TRBJ1-2; 9 positions agree with TRBD1. This CDR3 region has 13 residues. Germline V gives CDR1 MNHEY, CDR2 SMNVEV (reference sequence). The junction had 5 bases not matched to a gene; V was cut back by 6 bases and J by 6 bases. The CDR3 is CASRPTGGNGYTF. CDR3 in DNA: TGTGCCAGCAGACCTACAGGGGGCAATGGCTACACCTTC.

The chain links TRBV28 to TRBJ2-1, with 7 bases that match TRBD2. V dropped 5 bases and J dropped 7; count of bases not matched to a gene: 8. The CDR3 has 14 amino acids. Germline V gene data show CDR1 as MDHEN and CDR2 as SYDVKM. The CDR3 DNA reads TGTGCCAGCAGTGCAAGGGACGGGAGGAATGAGCAGTTCTTC. Translated, it gives CASSARDGRNEQFF.

The chain joins TRBV11-2 to TRBJ2-7; a possible D gene is TRBD1 (5 bases). This CDR3 is built from 13 residues. Germline V lookup: CDR1 SGHAT, CDR2 FQNNGV. V lost 5 bases to trimming and J lost 2 bases, with 10 bases between them. This chain's CDR3 is CASSRTYTYEQYF. DNA for the CDR3: TGTGCCAGCAGCCGGACATACACCTACGAGCAGTACTTC.

In nucleotides, the CDR3 is TGTGCCAGCAGTTTTATAAGTGGGTCAGGGCCTAATGAAAAACTGTTTTTT. This translates into CASSFISGSGPNEKLFF. V gene TRBV28 combines with J gene TRBJ1-4, with D maybe TRBD1 (5 bases). This CDR3 spans 17 amino acids. In germline, CDR1 is MDHEN, CDR2 SYDVKM. V was trimmed by 3 bases and J by 3 bases, leaving 17 bases between them.

This rearrangement joins TRBV28 to TRBJ1-5; 7 bases line up with TRBD1. The CDR3 runs to 15 residues. V was clipped by 6 bases and J by 5 bases; unmatched bases: 10. Per germline, CDR1 MDHEN and CDR2 SYDVKM. This CDR3 is CASSYRQGLDQPQHF. CDR3 nucleotide sequence: TGTGCCAGCAGCTATAGACAGGGTCTGGATCAGCCCCAGCATTTT.

The genes are TRBV14 and TRBJ2-5; D may be TRBD1 (5 bases). V lost 0 bases and J 5 bases, leaving 7 bases between the germline ends. CDR1 and CDR2 from the germline V gene are SGHDN and FVKESK. This CDR3 contains 13 residues. The DNA of the CDR3 is TGTGCCAGCAGCCAAGATGGGGCGGAGACCCAGTACTTC. As protein: CASSQDGAETQYF.

This chain uses TRBV7-9 with TRBJ1-1; 7 bases align to TRBD1. CDR1 and CDR2 (germline): SEHNR, FQNEAQ (reference sequence). CDR3 length: 15 amino acids. The junction had 7 bases not matched to a gene; V was cut back by 5 bases and J by 1 base. Here the CDR3 DNA reads TGTGCCAGCAGCGCCCGACAGGGCGGGAACACTGAAGCTTTCTTT. Protein product: CASSARQGGNTEAFF.